These T cell receptor beta chains were read from a single sample in a study of blood T cell repertoires in COVID-19. Only in-frame clones appear in the TCRdb table, and some are missing; sequencing was by immunoSEQ multiplex PCR. The sample shows 200,000 to 250,000 clones, about 82% of them seen only once. Sequenced: PBMCs or T cells enriched from blood (not recorded which). The source is a woman aged 45-65 years who had recovered from COVID-19. CDR3s leave out the opening cysteine and the closing phenylalanine or tryptophan. The order of the fields is V gene, CDR3 length, J gene, CDR3 protein.

>TRBV19|13|TRBJ1-5
ASSTRGLSNQPQH
>TRBV9|13|TRBJ1-2
ASSARDRANYGYT
>TRBV15|14|TRBJ2-7
ATSTLHGDSAYEQY
>TRBV18|13|TRBJ2-7
ASSRWGGGPLEQY
>TRBV15|15|TRBJ2-7
ATSGDRTSGRTYEQY
>TRBV28|13|TRBJ2-1
ASSPPGTRANEQF
>TRBV19|14|TRBJ1-2
ASSTPSRVNYRGYT
>TRBV4-2|15|TRBJ2-2
ASSQDPGQGDTGELF
>TRBV7-9|12|TRBJ2-5
ASSYILPLETQY
>TRBV5-4|15|TRBJ1-1
ASSVGGQGIKSTEAF
>TRBV2|13|TRBJ2-3
ASSAEGATTDTQY
>TRBV6-5|11|TRBJ1-2
ASRRTGSHGYT
>TRBV4-2|15|TRBJ2-3
ASSQERWQGITDTQY
>TRBV30|11|TRBJ2-1
AWSAGWGDEQF
>TRBV7-3|12|TRBJ1-6
ASSLTGVSSPLH
>TRBV9|15|TRBJ2-1
ASSPSGGTVSYNEQF
>TRBV19|13|TRBJ2-2
ATKRGHFDTGELF
>TRBV6-2/TRBV6-3|16|TRBJ2-7
ASSYSRIIKAGSYEQY
>TRBV27|14|TRBJ1-4
ASTPRYRTTNEKLF
>TRBV9|13|TRBJ1-2
ASSVEPQGTYGYT
>TRBV2|12|TRBJ2-1
ASSRRGDYNEQF
>TRBV7-9|13|TRBJ1-4
ATGPPGDRDEKLF
>TRBV6-2/TRBV6-3|12|TRBJ2-7
ASSRLAGLFEQY
>TRBV19|13|TRBJ2-3
ASNRRETSTDTQY
>TRBV30|11|TRBJ1-5
AWTPGLSQPQH
>TRBV27|12|TRBJ1-5
ASSRTRVNQPQH
>TRBV10-3|9|TRBJ1-4
AIRDSEKLF
>TRBV12-3/TRBV12-4|11|TRBJ2-2
ASRPNYTGELF
>TRBV19|13|TRBJ2-2
ASSTAGLNTGELF
>TRBV6-5|12|TRBJ1-4
ASSWDRGKEKLF
>TRBV12-3/TRBV12-4|11|TRBJ1-1
ASSFPGNTEAF
>TRBV28|14|TRBJ2-6
ASSSPRGSGANVLT
>TRBV6-6|14|TRBJ1-1
ASSFPKGGRWTEAF
>TRBV5-4|13|TRBJ1-6
ASSPDRGGNSPLH
>TRBV7-3|11|TRBJ2-7
ASSLDRTYEQY
>TRBV30|12|TRBJ2-1
AANWGSGRNEQF
>TRBV6-5|12|TRBJ1-1
ASRDRVGNTEAF
>TRBV29-1|13|TRBJ2-2
SVVVSSGITGELF
>TRBV19|13|TRBJ1-1
ASSERQGRDTEAF
>TRBV18|14|TRBJ1-2
ASSPNKGHLVYGYT
>TRBV12-3/TRBV12-4|10|TRBJ1-1
ASSFQRTEAF
>TRBV18|14|TRBJ2-6
ASSPQGASGANVLT
>TRBV7-8|13|TRBJ2-2
ASREQGGDTGELF
>TRBV6-5|11|TRBJ1-5
ASSDRENQPQH
>TRBV2|10|TRBJ2-5
ASRDRVETQY
>TRBV5-4|16|TRBJ2-2
ASSLKVTASGFTGELF
>TRBV11-2|13|TRBJ1-1
ASSLVQGSGTEAF
>TRBV11-1|14|TRBJ1-1
ASSPQGTPLYTEAF
>TRBV2|12|TRBJ1-2
ASSADSINYGYT
>TRBV19|13|TRBJ2-5
ASTPRAARGETQY
>TRBV19|12|TRBJ1-1
ASSARVANTEAF
>TRBV5-4|12|TRBJ1-5
ASSLAGGNQPQH